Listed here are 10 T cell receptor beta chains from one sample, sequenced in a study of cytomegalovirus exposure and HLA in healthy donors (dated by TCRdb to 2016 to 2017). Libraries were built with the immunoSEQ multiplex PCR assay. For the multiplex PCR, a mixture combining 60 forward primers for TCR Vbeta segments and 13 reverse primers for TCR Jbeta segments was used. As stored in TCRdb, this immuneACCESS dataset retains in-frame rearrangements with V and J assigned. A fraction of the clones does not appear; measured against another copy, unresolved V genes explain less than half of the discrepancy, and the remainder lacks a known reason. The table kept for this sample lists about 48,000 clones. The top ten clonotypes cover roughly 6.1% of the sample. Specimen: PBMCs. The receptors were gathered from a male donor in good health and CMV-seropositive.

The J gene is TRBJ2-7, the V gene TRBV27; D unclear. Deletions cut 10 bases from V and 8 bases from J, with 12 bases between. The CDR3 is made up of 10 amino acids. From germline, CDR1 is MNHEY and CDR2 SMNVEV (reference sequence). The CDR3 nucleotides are TGTGCCACGCTCCTCACTCAGCAGTACTTC. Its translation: CATLLTQQYF.

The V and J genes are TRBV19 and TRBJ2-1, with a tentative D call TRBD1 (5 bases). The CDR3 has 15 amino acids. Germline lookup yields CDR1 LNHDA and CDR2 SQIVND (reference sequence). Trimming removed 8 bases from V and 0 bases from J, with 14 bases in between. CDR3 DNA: TGTGCCAGTTCCCGACAGTGGGCCTCCTACAATGAGCAGTTCTTC. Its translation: CASSRQWASYNEQFF.

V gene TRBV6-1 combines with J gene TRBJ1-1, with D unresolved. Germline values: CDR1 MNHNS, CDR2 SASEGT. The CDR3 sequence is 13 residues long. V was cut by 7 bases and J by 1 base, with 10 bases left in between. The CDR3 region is CASTTQWNTEAFF. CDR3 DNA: TGTGCCAGCACCACCCAGTGGAACACTGAAGCTTTCTTT.

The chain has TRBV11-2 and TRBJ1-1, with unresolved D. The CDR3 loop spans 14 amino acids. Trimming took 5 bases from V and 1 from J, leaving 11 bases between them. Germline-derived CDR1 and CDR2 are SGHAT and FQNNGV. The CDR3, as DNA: TGTGCCAGCAGCCGTCCCCCAGGGAACACTGAAGCTTTCTTT. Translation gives CASSRPPGNTEAFF.

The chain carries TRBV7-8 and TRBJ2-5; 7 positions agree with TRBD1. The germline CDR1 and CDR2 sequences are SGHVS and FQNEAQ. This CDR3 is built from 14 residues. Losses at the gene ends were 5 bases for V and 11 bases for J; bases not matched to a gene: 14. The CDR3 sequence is CASSQINYDREQYF. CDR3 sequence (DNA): TGTGCCAGCAGCCAGATAAATTATGACAGGGAGCAGTACTTC.

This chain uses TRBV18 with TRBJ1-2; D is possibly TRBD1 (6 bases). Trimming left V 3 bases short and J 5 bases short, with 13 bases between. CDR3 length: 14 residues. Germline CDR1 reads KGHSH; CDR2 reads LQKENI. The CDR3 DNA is TGTGCCAGCTCACCCCCGACAGGTGATTATGGCTACACCTTC. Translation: CASSPPTGDYGYTF.

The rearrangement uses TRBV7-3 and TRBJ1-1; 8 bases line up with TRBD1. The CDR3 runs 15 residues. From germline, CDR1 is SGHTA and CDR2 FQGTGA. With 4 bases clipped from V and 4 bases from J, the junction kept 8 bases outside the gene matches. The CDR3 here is CASSSPDRGTTEAFF. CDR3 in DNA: TGTGCCAGCAGCTCTCCCGACAGGGGTACCACTGAAGCTTTCTTT.

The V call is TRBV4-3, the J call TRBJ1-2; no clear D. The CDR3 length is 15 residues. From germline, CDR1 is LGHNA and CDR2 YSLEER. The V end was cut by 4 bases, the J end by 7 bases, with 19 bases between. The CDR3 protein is CASSLIRQAPTGYTF. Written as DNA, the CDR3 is TGCGCCAGCAGCCTAATAAGGCAGGCCCCTACTGGCTACACCTTC.

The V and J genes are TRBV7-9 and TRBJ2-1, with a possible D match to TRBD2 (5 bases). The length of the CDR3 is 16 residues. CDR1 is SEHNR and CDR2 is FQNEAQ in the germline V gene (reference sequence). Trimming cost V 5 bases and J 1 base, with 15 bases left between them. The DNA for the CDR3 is TGTGCCAGCAGCGCCACCCTAAGGAGGTCCTACAATGAGCAGTTCTTC. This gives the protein CASSATLRRSYNEQFF. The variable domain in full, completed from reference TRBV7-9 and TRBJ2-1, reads DTGVSQNPRHKITKRGQNVTFRCDPISEHNRLYWYRQTLGQGPEFLTYFQNEAQLEKSRLLSDRFSAERPKGSFSTLEIQRTEQGDSAMYLCASSATLRRSYNEQFFGPGTRLTVL.

The CDR3 region has the DNA TGCGCCAGCAGCCAAGATAGGGGGGGAGGGAATGAGCAGTTCTTC. Encoded protein: CASSQDRGGGNEQFF. The V call is TRBV4-3, the J call TRBJ2-1; D is possibly TRBD2 (7 bases). Germline CDR1 is LGHNA and CDR2 is YSLEER. The CDR3 loop spans 15 amino acids. V was cut by 0 bases and J by 7 bases, with 13 bases left in between.